The source of this TCR beta chain is a study of human T cells and chemical hapten exposure. Regarding the study as a whole: Expanded TCRs created a significantly greater count of big CDR3 similarity clusters than controls did.

Only a few counts were recorded for this clonotype. Its antigen is not known. For the library, individual cDNA molecules each received unique molecular identifiers. In the authors' workflow: Sample TCR totals centred on a median of around 100,000, ranging about 20,000 to 750,000. TCRdb ran MiXCR on the RACE reads and lists one entry per CDR3 protein. The V and J calls were determined by TCRdb, not by the authors. Altogether approximately 260,000 distinct CDR3 sequences are present, over 7.5% being singletons, with the ten largest covering more than 1%. V was trimmed by 3 bases and J by 2 bases, leaving 8 bases between them. CDR3 length: 13 amino acids. In germline, CDR1 is SNHLY, CDR2 FYNNEI. Time point of the sample: pre-sensitization, week 0. Treatment of the sample: therapeutic diphenylcyclopropenone sensitization with weekly scalp DPC.

Here the sequenced sample was whole blood, taken in connection with sensitization to the hapten diphenylcyclopropenone (DPC). The V call is TRBV2, the J call TRBJ2-7; unclear D gene. This receptor was identified in a man aged 18 to 30 with alopecia areata. Some clones in this sample may be carry-over from other donors' samples. The CDR3 DNA reads TGTGCCAGCAGTGACCAAGGCACCTACGAGCAGTACGTC. Translated, it gives CASSDQGTYEQYV.